This T cell receptor (beta chain) was documented in a study of vaccination and CD4 T cells after COVID-19. J gave up 1 base and V 5 bases, and 3 bases lay outside the gene matches. Germline V gene lookup returns CDR1 SGHNT and CDR2 YENEEA. The CDR3 spans 15 residues. Treatment indicated: roughly ten-day PBMC culture with coronavirus spike peptide pools or control peptides (ViraFEST assay). ViraFEST used peptide pools to expand antigen-specific T cells and subsequently sequenced their TCRs. There were positive PCR dates ranging from March to December 2020, all predating US Alpha, Beta and Delta variants. This clonotype has only a few counts. Its antigen is still unknown. The study sequenced cultured CD4+ T cell DNA using the Oncomine TCR Beta short-read assay. MiXCR, applied by TCRdb to the PCR reads, yields one record per CDR3 protein. The repertoire holds more than 15,000 distinct CDR3 sequences, with around 44% as singletons.

The V and J genes are TRBV11-3 and TRBJ1-5, with 9 bases fitting TRBD1. Sequencing was performed on CD4+ T cells from blood, cultured in vitro. This sequence originates from a human donor who had recovered from COVID-19. This CDR3 reads CASSPGQGSNQPQHF. The DNA for the CDR3 is TGTGCCAGCAGCCCGGGACAGGGAAGCAATCAGCCCCAGCATTTT.